The entry below gives a single TCR beta chain sequence along with its context. This sample stems from a study of blood T cell repertoires in COVID-19. Study background: PBMCs, B-cell-depleted T cells, or T cells provided the cDNA or gDNA that made up the material.

Assay used: immunoSEQ multiplex PCR; TCRdb lists only in-frame clones, some missing. In the table there are fewer than 350,000 clones, 88% of which are singletons. This CDR3 has 15 amino acids. With V trimmed by 3 bases and J by 2 bases, 5 bases remained unmatched. From germline, CDR1 is WSHSY and CDR2 SAAADI. Residents of 24 US areas, aged roughly 18 to 89 years, made up the participants. A COVID-19 case had been met by exposed participants during the 2 weeks before study entry. Sequencing input: PBMCs or T cells enriched from blood (not recorded which). This chain uses TRBV10-2 with TRBJ1-2; 8 bases align to TRBD1. The TCR comes from a woman aged 25-40 years who had been exposed to COVID-19. The CDR3 spells CASSDGTGGNYGYTF. The DNA of the CDR3 is TGCGCCAGCAGTGATGGGACAGGCGGAAACTATGGCTACACCTTC.